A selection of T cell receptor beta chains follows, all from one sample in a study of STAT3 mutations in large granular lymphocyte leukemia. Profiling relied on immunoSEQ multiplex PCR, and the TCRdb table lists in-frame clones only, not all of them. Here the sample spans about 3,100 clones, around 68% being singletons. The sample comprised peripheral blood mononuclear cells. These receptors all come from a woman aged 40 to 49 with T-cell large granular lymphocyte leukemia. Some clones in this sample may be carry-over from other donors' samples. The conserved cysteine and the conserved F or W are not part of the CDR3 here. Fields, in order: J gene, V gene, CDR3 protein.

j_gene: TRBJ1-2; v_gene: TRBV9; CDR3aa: ASSGAVQDIRGYT
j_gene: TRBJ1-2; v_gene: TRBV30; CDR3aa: AWMGRRLNYGYT
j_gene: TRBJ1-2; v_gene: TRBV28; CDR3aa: ASSLSQGPSGYT
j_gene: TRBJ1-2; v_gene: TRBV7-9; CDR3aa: ASSLRTGSYGYT
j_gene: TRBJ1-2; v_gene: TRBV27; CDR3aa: ASSLYSTGTYGYT
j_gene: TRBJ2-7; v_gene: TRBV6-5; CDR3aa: ASSPGDEQY
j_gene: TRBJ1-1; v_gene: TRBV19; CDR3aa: ASTMGRTAEAF
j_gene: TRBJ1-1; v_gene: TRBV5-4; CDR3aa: ASSLLPRGRDTEAF
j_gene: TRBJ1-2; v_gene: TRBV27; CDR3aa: ASSLSGPTDLYGYT
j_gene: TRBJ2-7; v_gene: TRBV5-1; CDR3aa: ASSLDRGTSGLYEQY
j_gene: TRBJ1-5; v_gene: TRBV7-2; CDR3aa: ASSPMSVRLGNQPQH
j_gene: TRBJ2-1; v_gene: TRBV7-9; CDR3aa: ASSPGRQGSYNEQF
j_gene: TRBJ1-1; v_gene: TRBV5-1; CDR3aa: ASSFGLQTEAF
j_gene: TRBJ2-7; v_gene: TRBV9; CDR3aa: ASSVDRGREQY
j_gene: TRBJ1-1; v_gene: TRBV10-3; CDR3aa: AISESIVVRTTEAF
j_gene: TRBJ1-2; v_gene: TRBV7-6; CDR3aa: ASSTGQGVYGYT
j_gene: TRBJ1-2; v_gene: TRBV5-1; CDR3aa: ASSLDQTAKIYGYT
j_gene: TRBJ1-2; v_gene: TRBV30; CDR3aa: AWSSYSRNGYT
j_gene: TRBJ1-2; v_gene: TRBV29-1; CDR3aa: SVEENRGLKGYT
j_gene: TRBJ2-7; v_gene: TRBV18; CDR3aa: ASSPGQGVSEQY
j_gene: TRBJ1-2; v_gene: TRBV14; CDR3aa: ASSQPGQGYGYT
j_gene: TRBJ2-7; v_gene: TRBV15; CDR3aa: ATSRGDRGGEQY
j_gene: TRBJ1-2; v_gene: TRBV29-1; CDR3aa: SVERQGPPRGYT
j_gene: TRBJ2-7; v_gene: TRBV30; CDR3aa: AWRDSGLDGGEQY
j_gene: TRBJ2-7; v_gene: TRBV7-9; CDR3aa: ASSYMEEGQPEQY
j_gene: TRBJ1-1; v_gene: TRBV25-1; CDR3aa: ASSEYYSNTEAF
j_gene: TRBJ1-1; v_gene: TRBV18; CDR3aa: ASSADRFGTEAF
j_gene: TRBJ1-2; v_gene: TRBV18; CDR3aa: ASSPTGTGGYGYT
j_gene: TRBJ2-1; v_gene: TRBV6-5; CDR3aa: ASSYPLKEQF
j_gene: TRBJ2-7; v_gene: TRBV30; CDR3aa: AWRVDRGQTYEQY
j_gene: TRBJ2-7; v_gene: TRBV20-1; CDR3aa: SATAYEQY
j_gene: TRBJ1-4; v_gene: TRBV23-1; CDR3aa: ASSHGRPNEKLF
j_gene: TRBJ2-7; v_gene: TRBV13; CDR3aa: ASSLEGGHEQY
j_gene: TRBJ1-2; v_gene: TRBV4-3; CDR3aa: ASSQDLEGYYGYT
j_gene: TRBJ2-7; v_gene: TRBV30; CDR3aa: AWSTPGHGSYEQY
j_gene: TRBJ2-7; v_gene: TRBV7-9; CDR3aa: ASSQGPDEQY
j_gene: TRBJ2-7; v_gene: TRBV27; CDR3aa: ASSDGGDEQY
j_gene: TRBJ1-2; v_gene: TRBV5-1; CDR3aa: ASSLDGANYGYT
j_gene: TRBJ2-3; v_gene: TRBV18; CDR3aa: ASSLTGGTDTQY
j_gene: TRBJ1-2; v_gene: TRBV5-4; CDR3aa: ASSLEGGGYT
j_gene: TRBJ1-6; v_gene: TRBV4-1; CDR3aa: ASSQDWAGGGSPLH
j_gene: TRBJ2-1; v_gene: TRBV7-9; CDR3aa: ASSPPRNSGRDEQF
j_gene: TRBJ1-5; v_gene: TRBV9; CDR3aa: ASSAGTGVDQPQH
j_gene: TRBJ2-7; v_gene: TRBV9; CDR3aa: ASSVSGDSLYEQY
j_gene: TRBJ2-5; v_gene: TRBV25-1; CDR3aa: ASTGRGIETQY
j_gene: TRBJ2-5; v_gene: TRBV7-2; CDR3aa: ASSFGLRAQETQY
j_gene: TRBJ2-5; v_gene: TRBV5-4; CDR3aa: ASSRGQQEETQY
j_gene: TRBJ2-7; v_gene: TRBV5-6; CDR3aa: ASSRGQENEQY
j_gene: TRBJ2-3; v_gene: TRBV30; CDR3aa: AWSEGQGPTDTQY
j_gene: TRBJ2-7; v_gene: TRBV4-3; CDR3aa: ASSPGGGYEQY
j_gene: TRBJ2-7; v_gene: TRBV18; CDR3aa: ASSPTSGGAYEQY
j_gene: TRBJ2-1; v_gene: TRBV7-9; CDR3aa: ASSSRTESSYNEQF
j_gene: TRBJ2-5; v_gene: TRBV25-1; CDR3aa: ASSGETQY
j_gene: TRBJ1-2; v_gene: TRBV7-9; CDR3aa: ASTLGGGYGYT
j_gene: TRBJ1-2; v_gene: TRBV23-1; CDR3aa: ASSQVPPGQDEIA
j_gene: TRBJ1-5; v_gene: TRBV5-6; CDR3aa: ASRSWGSNQPQH